This T cell receptor (beta chain) was identified in a study of T cell responses to AZD1222 COVID-19 vaccine. Study background: It was second doses at about 4 or about 12 weeks that were pooled. Study results and limitations: The sample set comprised mostly white British donors with more females, and clonal diversity was possibly underestimated.

V shed 5 bases, J shed 4 bases, and the junction held 3 bases outside the gene matches. Germline CDR1 ENHRY, CDR2 SYGVKD. The CDR3 sequence is 14 residues long. Remarks on this clone: Its antigen is undetermined.

The repertoire was sequenced with immunoSEQ multiplex PCR; TCRdb's copy has only in-frame clones and lacks some. Here the sample spans more than 95,000 clones, roughly 88% being singletons. The chain combines TRBV10-3 with TRBJ1-3; 9 bases are a match to TRBD1. The source is an adult in good health. Here the sequenced sample was peripheral blood, taken on day 0 of AZD1222 vaccination. Here the CDR3 DNA reads TGTGCCATCAGTCCCGGGACAGGGGGAAACACCATATATTTT. Its translation is CAISPGTGGNTIYF.